The clone carrying this T cell receptor (beta chain) occurred many times. Its antigen is undetermined. This entry is derived from a study of T cells in Graves' hyperthyroidism and ophthalmopathy. Study-level findings and limits: Most thyroid clonotypes expanded above 0.001 appeared in blood too.

Looked up from germline, CDR1 is LNHDA and CDR2 is SQIVND (reference sequence). The CDR3 is 17 amino acids. Trimming cost V 3 bases and J 1 base, with 17 bases left between them. TCR beta CDR3 regions were amplified from RNA. RT-PCR in the first round (using the HTBI primer set) targeted the TCR CDR3. TCRdb re-analysed the multiplex PCR reads in MiXCR, keeping a single row per CDR3 protein. Of some 440,000 distinct CDR3 sequences listed, approximately 15% are singletons. Sequencing was done on a sample of blood. The sequence derives from a woman aged 18-30 years with Graves' hyperthyroidism. The chain couples TRBV19 to TRBJ2-3; TRBD1 or TRBD2 may be the D gene (5 bases each). Written as DNA, the CDR3 is TGTGCCAGTAGTATCCTCTCCGGGACGCGGGGCACAGATACGCAGTATTTT. Translation gives CASSILSGTRGTDTQYF.